The present T cell receptor beta chain was sequenced within a study of T cell responses to AZD1222 COVID-19 vaccine. Assay used: immunoSEQ multiplex PCR; TCRdb lists only in-frame clones, some missing. Of roughly 160,000 clones in the sample, approximately 90% are singletons; the top ten hold 6% to 8%. General study findings and limits: Clonal diversity was possibly underestimated; the donors were predominantly white British and more often female. Of the AZD1222 recipients, only 5 to 7 were seropositive at baseline.

There are a few counts of this clone. The antigen is unknown. The sequence was collected from an adult in good health. The sample in question was peripheral blood, obtained on day 0 of AZD1222 vaccination.

The CDR3: CASSESGNNEQFF. In nucleotides, the CDR3 is TGTGCCAGCAGTGAATCCGGTAACAATGAGCAGTTCTTC. This sequence joins TRBV6-1 and TRBJ2-1; no clear D. Trimming removed 2 bases at V and 5 bases at J, with 7 bases between. The CDR3 length is 13 residues. Germline V CDR1 and CDR2: MNHNS, SASEGT.